This entry describes one T cell receptor (beta chain). The data belong to a study of blood T cell repertoires in COVID-19. Sequencing was performed with immunoSEQ multiplex PCR; in TCRdb, only in-frame clones are kept and a portion is missing. Found here are 490,000 or so clones, 80% to 90% of them singletons; the top ten hold roughly 8%. V was clipped by 2 bases and J by 0 bases; unmatched bases: 4. The CDR3 length is 16 residues. The germline V gene has CDR1 SGDLS and CDR2 YYNGEE. This clonotype originated in a woman in her sixties who had recovered from COVID-19. The chain employs TRBV9 and TRBJ2-3, with 9 bases matching TRBD2. Sequenced input: PBMCs or T cells enriched from blood (not recorded which). In DNA, the CDR3 is TGTGCCAGCAGCGTCAGCGGGGGGTTTAGCACAGATACGCAGTATTTT. It is translated as CASSVSGGFSTDTQYF.